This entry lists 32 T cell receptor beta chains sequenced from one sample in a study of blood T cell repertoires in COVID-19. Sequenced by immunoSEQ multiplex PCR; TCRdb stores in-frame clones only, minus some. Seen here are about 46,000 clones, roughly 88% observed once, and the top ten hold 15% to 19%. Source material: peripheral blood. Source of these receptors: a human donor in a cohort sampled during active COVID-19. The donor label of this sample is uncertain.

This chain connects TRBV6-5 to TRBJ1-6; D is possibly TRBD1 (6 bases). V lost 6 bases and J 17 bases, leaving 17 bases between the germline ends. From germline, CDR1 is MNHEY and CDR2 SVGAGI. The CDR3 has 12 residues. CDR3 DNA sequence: TGTGCCAGCAGAGGAGGATGGGGGCGCGTCCACTTT. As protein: CASRGGWGRVHF.

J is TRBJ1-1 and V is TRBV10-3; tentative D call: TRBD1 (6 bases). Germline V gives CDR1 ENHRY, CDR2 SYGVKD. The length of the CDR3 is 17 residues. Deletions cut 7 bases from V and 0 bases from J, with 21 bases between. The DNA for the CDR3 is TGTGCCATCACCCCATTCCCGGGGGGGGCGGTGAACACTGAAGCTTTCTTT. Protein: CAITPFPGGAVNTEAFF.

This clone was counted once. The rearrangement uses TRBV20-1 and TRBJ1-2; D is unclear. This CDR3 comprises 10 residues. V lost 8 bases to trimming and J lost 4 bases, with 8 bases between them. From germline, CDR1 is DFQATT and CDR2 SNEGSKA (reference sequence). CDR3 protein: CSPGGYGYTF. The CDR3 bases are TGCAGTCCCGGTGGCTATGGCTACACCTTC.

The CDR3 spells CASSRDRPTTGELFF. Written as DNA, the CDR3 is TGTGCCAGCAGCCGGGACAGACCTACGACCGGGGAGCTGTTTTTT. The V call is TRBV3-1 (or the pseudogene TRBV3-2), the J call TRBJ2-2; 7 positions agree with TRBD1. V gave up 4 bases and J gave up 5 bases; unmatched junction bases: 7. CDR1 LGHDT and CDR2 YNNKEL come from the germline V gene (reference sequence). This CDR3 comprises 15 residues.

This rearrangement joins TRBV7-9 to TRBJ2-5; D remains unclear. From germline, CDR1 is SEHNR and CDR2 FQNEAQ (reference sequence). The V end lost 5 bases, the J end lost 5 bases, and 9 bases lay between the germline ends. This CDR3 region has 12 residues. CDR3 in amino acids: CASSPIGETQYF. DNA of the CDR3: TGTGCCAGCAGCCCTATCGGGGAGACCCAGTACTTC.

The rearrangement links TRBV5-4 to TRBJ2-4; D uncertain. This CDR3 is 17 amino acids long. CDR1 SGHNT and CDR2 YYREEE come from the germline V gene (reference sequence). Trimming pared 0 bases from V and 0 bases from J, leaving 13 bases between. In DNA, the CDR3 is TGTGCCAGCAGCTTGGGCGCGGCAGCACTAGCCAAAAACATTCAGTACTTC. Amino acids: CASSLGAAALAKNIQYF.

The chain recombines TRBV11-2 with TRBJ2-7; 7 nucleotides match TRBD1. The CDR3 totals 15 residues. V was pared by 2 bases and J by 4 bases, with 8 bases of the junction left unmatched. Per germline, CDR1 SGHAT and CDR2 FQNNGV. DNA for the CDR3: TGTGCCAGCAGCTTACCTGGACAGGAAACTTACGAGCAGTACTTC. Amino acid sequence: CASSLPGQETYEQYF.

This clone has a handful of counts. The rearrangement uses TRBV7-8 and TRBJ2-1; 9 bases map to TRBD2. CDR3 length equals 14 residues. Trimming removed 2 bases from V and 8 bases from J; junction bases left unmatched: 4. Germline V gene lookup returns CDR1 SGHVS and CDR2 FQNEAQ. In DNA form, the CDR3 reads TGTGCCAGCAGCTTAACTCCTAGCGGGGATGAGCAGTTCTTC. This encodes CASSLTPSGDEQFF.

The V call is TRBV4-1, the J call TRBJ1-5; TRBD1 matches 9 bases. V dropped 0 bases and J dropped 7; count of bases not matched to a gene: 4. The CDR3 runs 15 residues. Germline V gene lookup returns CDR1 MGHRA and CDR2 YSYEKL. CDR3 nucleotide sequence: TGCGCCAGCAGCCAAGAATCACAGGGGGCACAGCCCCAGCATTTT. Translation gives CASSQESQGAQPQHF.

This chain's CDR3 is CASSLGGTLNYGYTF. CDR3 in DNA: TGTGCCAGCAGTTTAGGGGGGACCCTTAACTATGGCTACACCTTC. This rearrangement joins TRBV27 to TRBJ1-2; TRBD1 might be the D (5 bases). The ends were cut back, 2 bases at V and 1 base at J, with 11 bases in the middle. This CDR3 is 15 amino acids long. Germline V gene lookup returns CDR1 MNHEY and CDR2 SMNVEV (reference sequence).

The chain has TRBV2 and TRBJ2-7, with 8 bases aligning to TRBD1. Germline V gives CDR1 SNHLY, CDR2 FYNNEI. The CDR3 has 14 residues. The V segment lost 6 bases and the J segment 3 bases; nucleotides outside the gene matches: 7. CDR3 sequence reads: CASRGTGALYEQYF. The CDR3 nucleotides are TGTGCCAGCAGAGGGACAGGTGCCCTCTACGAGCAGTACTTC.

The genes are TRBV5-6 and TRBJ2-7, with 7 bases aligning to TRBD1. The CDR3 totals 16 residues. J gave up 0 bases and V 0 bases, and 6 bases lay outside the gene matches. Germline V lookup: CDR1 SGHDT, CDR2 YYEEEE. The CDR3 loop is CASSLGYGDSSYEQYF. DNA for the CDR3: TGTGCCAGCAGCTTGGGGTACGGGGACAGCTCCTACGAGCAGTACTTC.

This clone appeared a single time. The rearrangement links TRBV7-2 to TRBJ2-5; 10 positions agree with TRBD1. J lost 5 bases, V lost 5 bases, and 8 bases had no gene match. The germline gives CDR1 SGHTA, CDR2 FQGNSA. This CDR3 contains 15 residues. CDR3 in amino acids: CASSEGQGTGETQYF. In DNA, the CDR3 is TGTGCCAGCAGCGAGGGACAGGGGACGGGCGAGACCCAGTACTTC.

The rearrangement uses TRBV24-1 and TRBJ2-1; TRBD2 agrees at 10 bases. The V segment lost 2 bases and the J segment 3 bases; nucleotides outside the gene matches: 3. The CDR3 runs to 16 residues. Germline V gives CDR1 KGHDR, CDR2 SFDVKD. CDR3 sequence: CATSDSPSGGYNEQFF. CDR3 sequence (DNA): TGTGCCACCAGTGATTCCCCTAGCGGGGGCTACAATGAGCAGTTCTTC.

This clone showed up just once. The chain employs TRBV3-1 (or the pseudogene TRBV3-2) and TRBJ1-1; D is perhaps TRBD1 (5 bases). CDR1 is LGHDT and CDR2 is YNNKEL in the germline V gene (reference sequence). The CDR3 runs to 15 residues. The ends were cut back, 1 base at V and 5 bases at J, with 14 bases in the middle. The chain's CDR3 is CASSQGSGESTEAFF. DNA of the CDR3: TGTGCCAGCAGCCAAGGGTCGGGGGAAAGTACTGAAGCTTTCTTT.

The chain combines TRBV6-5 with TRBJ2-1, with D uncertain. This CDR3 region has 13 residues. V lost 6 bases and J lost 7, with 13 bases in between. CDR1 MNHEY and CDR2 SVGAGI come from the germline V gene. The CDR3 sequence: CASRRSVRNEQFF. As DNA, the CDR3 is TGTGCCAGCAGGCGGTCGGTCCGTAATGAGCAGTTCTTC.

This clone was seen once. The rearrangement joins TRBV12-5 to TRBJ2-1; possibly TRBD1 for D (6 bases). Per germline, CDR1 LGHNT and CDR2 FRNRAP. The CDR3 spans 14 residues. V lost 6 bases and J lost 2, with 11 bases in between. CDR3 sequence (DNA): TGTGCTAGTGGCCTGGACAGTCCCTACAATGAGCAGTTCTTC. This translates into CASGLDSPYNEQFF.

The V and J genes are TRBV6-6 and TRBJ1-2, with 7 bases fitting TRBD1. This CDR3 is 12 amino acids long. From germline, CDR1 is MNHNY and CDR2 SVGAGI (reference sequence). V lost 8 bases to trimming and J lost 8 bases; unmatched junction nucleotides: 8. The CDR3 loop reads CASWNRGGGYTF. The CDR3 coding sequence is TGTGCCAGCTGGAACAGGGGAGGCGGCTACACCTTC.

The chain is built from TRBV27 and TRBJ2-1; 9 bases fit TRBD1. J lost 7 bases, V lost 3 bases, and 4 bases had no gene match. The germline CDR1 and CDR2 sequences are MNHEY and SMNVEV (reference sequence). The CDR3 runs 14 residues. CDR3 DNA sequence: TGTGCCAGCAGTTTGTACGGGACAGGGAATGAGCAGTTCTTC. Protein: CASSLYGTGNEQFF.

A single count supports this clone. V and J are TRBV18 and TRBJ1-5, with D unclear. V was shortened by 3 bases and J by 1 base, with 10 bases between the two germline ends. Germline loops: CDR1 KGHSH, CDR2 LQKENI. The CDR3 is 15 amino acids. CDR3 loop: CASSPYSGSNQPQHF. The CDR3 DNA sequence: TGTGCCAGCTCACCGTATTCGGGAAGCAATCAGCCCCAGCATTTT. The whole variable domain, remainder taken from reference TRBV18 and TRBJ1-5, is NAGVMQNPRHLVRRRGQEARLRCSPMKGHSHVYWYRQLPEEGLKFMVYLQKENIIDESGMPKERFSAEFPKEGPSILRIQQVVRGDSAAYFCASSPYSGSNQPQHFGDGTRLSIL.

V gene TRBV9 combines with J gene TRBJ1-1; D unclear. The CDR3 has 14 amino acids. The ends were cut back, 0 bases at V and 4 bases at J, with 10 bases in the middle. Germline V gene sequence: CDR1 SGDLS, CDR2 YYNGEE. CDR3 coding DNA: TGTGCCAGCAGCGTAGAGTGGACTTCCACTGAAGCTTTCTTT. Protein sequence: CASSVEWTSTEAFF.

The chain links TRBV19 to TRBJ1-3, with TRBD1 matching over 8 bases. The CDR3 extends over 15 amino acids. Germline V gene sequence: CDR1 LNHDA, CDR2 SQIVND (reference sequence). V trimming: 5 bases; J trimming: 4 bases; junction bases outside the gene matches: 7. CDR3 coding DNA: TGTGCCAGTAGTCCCGACAGGGGATCGGGAAACACCATATATTTT. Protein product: CASSPDRGSGNTIYF.

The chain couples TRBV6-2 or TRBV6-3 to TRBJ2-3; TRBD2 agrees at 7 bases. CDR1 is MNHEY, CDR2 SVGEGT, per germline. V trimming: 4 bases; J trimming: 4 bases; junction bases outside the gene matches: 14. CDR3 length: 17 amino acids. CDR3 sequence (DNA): TGTGCCAGCAGTTCGTCCCTAGCAGCGGGGCGATCAGATACGCAGTATTTT. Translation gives CASSSSLAAGRSDTQYF.

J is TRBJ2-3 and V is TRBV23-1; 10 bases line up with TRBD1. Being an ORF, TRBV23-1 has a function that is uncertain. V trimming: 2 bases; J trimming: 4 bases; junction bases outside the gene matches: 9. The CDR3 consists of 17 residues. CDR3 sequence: CASSQIRDRGISDTQYF. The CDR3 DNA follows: TGCGCCAGCAGTCAAATTAGGGACAGGGGTATCTCAGATACGCAGTATTTT.

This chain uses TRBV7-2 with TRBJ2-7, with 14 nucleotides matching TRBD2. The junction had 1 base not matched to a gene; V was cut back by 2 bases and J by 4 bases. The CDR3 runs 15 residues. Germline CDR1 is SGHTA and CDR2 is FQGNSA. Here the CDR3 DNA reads TGTGCCAGCAGCTTATGGACTAGCGGGGGGTACGAGCAGTACTTC. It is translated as CASSLWTSGGYEQYF.

CDR3 sequence reads: CASSPKIAAGANVLTF. The CDR3 DNA sequence: TGTGCCAGCTCACCAAAAATAGCGGCTGGGGCCAACGTCCTGACTTTC. The V and J genes are TRBV18 and TRBJ2-6; TRBD2 is a possible D gene (6 bases). Between the trimmed V and J ends, which lost 2 bases and 2 bases, there was a span of 10 bases. Per the germline V gene, CDR1 is KGHSH and CDR2 is LQKENI. This CDR3 is 16 amino acids long.

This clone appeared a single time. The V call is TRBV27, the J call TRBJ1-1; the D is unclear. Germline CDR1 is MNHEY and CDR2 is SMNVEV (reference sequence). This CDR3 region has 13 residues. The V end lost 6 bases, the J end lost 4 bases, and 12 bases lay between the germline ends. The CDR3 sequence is CASSSWGGTEAFF. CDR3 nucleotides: TGTGCCAGCAGCTCTTGGGGAGGCACTGAAGCTTTCTTT.

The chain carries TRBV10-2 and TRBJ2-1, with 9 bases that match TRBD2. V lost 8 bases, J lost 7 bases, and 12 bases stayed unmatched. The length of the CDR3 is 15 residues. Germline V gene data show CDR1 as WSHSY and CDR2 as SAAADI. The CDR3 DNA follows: TGCGCCAGCGTACGGGAGGCGGGGGGGGTTAATGAGCAGTTCTTC. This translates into CASVREAGGVNEQFF.

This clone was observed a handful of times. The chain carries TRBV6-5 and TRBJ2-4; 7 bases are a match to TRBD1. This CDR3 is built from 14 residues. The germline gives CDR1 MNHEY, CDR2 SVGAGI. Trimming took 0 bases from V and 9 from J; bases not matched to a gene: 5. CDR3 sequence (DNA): TGTGCCAGCAGTTACTCGAGGGACAGAGGCATTCAGTACTTC. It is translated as CASSYSRDRGIQYF.

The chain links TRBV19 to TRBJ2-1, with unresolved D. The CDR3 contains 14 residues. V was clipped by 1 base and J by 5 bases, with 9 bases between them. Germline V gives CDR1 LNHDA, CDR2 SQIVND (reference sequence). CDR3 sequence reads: CASSIVKANNEQFF. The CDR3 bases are TGTGCCAGTAGTATAGTAAAAGCCAACAATGAGCAGTTCTTC.

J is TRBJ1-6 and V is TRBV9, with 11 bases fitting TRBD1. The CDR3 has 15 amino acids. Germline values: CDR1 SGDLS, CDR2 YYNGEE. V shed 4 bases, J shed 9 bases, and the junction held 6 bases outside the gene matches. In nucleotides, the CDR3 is TGTGCCAGCAGCCCTCGGACAGGGGGCACTTCACCCCTCCACTTT. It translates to CASSPRTGGTSPLHF.

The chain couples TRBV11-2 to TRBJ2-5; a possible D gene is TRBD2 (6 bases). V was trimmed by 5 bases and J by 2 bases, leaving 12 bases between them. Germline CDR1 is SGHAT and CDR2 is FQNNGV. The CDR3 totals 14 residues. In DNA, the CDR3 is TGTGCCAGCAGCCTCCCTGGGGGGCAAGAGACCCAGTACTTC. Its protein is CASSLPGGQETQYF.